These T cell receptor beta chains were read from a single sample in a study of liver allograft versus peripheral blood T cells. TCRdb called the reads again in MiXCR, with one record for every CDR3 protein. The sample yields fewer than 15,000 distinct CDR3 sequences, 15% to 20% seen once. Receptor source: a human patient who had a liver transplant. The graft donor may have given rise to some T cells. Both conserved end residues are part of each CDR3. The D gene is left open where the match is weak. The size entry is marked missing in some rows and otherwise reads once, few, many or a size class.

clone size: medium-sized; J gene: TRBJ1-1; V gene: TRBV6-6; D gene: TRBD1; CDR3 DNA: TGTGCCAGCAGGCCAGGACAGGGGGCCGGCACTGAAGCTTTCTTT; CDR3 protein: CASRPGQGAGTEAFF
clone size: medium-sized; J gene: TRBJ2-1; V gene: TRBV18; D gene: NA; CDR3 DNA: TGTGCCAGCTCACGCAGAGACGGAAGCTCCTACAATGAGCAGTTCTTC; CDR3 protein: CASSRRDGSSYNEQFF
clone size: NA; J gene: TRBJ2-5; V gene: TRBV19; D gene: NA; CDR3 DNA: TGTGCCAGTAGTATGAATGGGGGCGGGCAAGGGACCCAGTACTTC; CDR3 protein: CASSMNGGGQGTQYF
clone size: few; J gene: TRBJ1-1; V gene: TRBV12-3/TRBV12-4; D gene: TRBD1; CDR3 DNA: TGTGCCAGCAGTCCCGGCAGGACAGGGAGGACTGAAGCTTTCTTT; CDR3 protein: CASSPGRTGRTEAFF
clone size: NA; J gene: TRBJ1-4; V gene: TRBV20-1; D gene: NA; CDR3 DNA: TGCAGTGCTAGCGGCGGGGCAACTAATGAAAAACTGTTTTTT; CDR3 protein: CSASGGATNEKLFF
clone size: medium-sized; J gene: TRBJ2-2; V gene: TRBV6-5; D gene: TRBD1; CDR3 DNA: TGTGCCAGCAGTTACTCCCGGACAGGGGGTTTGGTGGAGCTGTTTTTT; CDR3 protein: CASSYSRTGGLVELFF
clone size: few; J gene: TRBJ2-3; V gene: TRBV5-4; D gene: NA; CDR3 DNA: TGTGCCAGCAGCACCACTAGAAGCACAGATACGCAGTATTTT; CDR3 protein: CASSTTRSTDTQYF
clone size: few; J gene: TRBJ1-1; V gene: TRBV6-5; D gene: NA; CDR3 DNA: TGTGCCAGCAGAACAGTGGGGGGCTCTGAAGCTTTCTTT; CDR3 protein: CASRTVGGSEAFF
clone size: NA; J gene: TRBJ1-3; V gene: TRBV20-1; D gene: NA; CDR3 DNA: TGCAGTGCTAGAACAGGGAGGGTGCGCGGAAACACCATATATTTT; CDR3 protein: CSARTGRVRGNTIYF
clone size: NA; J gene: TRBJ2-2; V gene: TRBV20-1; D gene: TRBD2; CDR3 DNA: TGCAGTGCTAGAAACGGGGGGGCGCGGACCGGGGAGCTGTTTTTT; CDR3 protein: CSARNGGARTGELFF
clone size: NA; J gene: TRBJ2-3; V gene: TRBV19; D gene: NA; CDR3 DNA: TGTGCCAGTAGCCCTGTCTCCGACTCAGATACGCAGTATTTT; CDR3 protein: CASSPVSDSDTQYF
clone size: many; J gene: TRBJ2-1; V gene: TRBV7-2; D gene: TRBD1; CDR3 DNA: TGTGCCAGCAGCTTTAGGGACAGCTACAATGAGCAGTTCTTC; CDR3 protein: CASSFRDSYNEQFF
clone size: few; J gene: TRBJ2-5; V gene: TRBV28; D gene: NA; CDR3 DNA: TGTGCCAGCAGTTTGGATGCCCGGTTGCGGGTACACCAAGAGACCCAGTACTTC; CDR3 protein: CASSLDARLRVHQETQYF
clone size: NA; J gene: TRBJ2-3; V gene: TRBV5-4; D gene: TRBD2; CDR3 DNA: TGTGCCAGCAGCCCCACTAGCGGGGAAACAGATACGCAGTATTTT; CDR3 protein: CASSPTSGETDTQYF
clone size: NA; J gene: TRBJ1-2; V gene: TRBV6-6; D gene: TRBD1; CDR3 DNA: TGTGCCAGCAGCTGGGACAGTTATGGCTACACCTTC; CDR3 protein: CASSWDSYGYTF
clone size: few; J gene: TRBJ2-7; V gene: TRBV12-3/TRBV12-4; D gene: TRBD1; CDR3 DNA: TGTGCCAGCAGTCCCGGGACAGGGTCACCCGAGCAGTACTTC; CDR3 protein: CASSPGTGSPEQYF
clone size: many; J gene: TRBJ2-7; V gene: TRBV6-2/TRBV6-3; D gene: TRBD1; CDR3 DNA: TGTGCCAGCAGACCCCCCGCGGCAGGGGGCAACTCCTACGAGCAGTACTTC; CDR3 protein: CASRPPAAGGNSYEQYF
clone size: medium-sized; J gene: TRBJ1-1; V gene: TRBV29-1; D gene: NA; CDR3 DNA: TGCAGCGTTTCTGGGAGGGACGAAGCTTTCTTT; CDR3 protein: CSVSGRDEAFF
clone size: many; J gene: TRBJ1-1; V gene: TRBV29-1; D gene: NA; CDR3 DNA: TGCAGCGTGCGAATGACAGGAAGCACTGAAGCTTTCTTT; CDR3 protein: CSVRMTGSTEAFF
clone size: few; J gene: TRBJ1-1; V gene: TRBV11-3; D gene: TRBD1; CDR3 DNA: TGTGCCAGCAGCGCTCAGGGGGCGAACACTGAAGCTTTCTTT; CDR3 protein: CASSAQGANTEAFF
clone size: medium-sized; J gene: TRBJ1-6; V gene: TRBV19; D gene: NA; CDR3 DNA: TGTGCCAGTAGTATCTCCAGGGGCTCACCCCTCCACTTT; CDR3 protein: CASSISRGSPLHF
clone size: few; J gene: TRBJ2-6; V gene: TRBV20-1; D gene: TRBD2; CDR3 DNA: TGCAGTGCTCTTAAACTAGCGGGCCTTCCAGGGGCCAACGTCCTGACTTTC; CDR3 protein: CSALKLAGLPGANVLTF
clone size: many; J gene: TRBJ1-1; V gene: TRBV12-3/TRBV12-4; D gene: NA; CDR3 DNA: TGTGCCAGCAGTCTAAACAGGAACACTGAAGCTTTCTTT; CDR3 protein: CASSLNRNTEAFF
clone size: many; J gene: TRBJ2-5; V gene: TRBV5-5; D gene: NA; CDR3 DNA: TGTGCCAGCAGCTCGGTCAATCCAGGGGAGACCCAGTACTTC; CDR3 protein: CASSSVNPGETQYF
clone size: few; J gene: TRBJ1-1; V gene: TRBV9; D gene: NA; CDR3 DNA: TGTGCCAGCAGCACCTCGCAGGGTGTCACTGAAGCTTTCTTT; CDR3 protein: CASSTSQGVTEAFF
clone size: NA; J gene: TRBJ2-4; V gene: TRBV9; D gene: TRBD2; CDR3 DNA: TGTGCCAGCAGCGTTGGCCTACTAGCGGGAGTTTACATTCAGTACTTC; CDR3 protein: CASSVGLLAGVYIQYF
clone size: medium-sized; J gene: TRBJ2-7; V gene: TRBV6-1; D gene: NA; CDR3 DNA: TGTGCCAGCAATAGAGAGGTTGAGCACGAGCAGTACTTC; CDR3 protein: CASNREVEHEQYF
clone size: medium-sized; J gene: TRBJ2-3; V gene: TRBV28; D gene: NA; CDR3 DNA: TGTGCCAGCAGTTTCCGGCCGGATGGTGGCAATACGCAGTATTTT; CDR3 protein: CASSFRPDGGNTQYF
clone size: medium-sized; J gene: TRBJ2-7; V gene: TRBV27; D gene: NA; CDR3 DNA: TGTGCCAGCAGTTCGCGGCAGGGGGGGAGTACCGAGCAGTACTTC; CDR3 protein: CASSSRQGGSTEQYF
clone size: NA; J gene: TRBJ1-1; V gene: TRBV12-3/TRBV12-4; D gene: TRBD1; CDR3 DNA: TGTGCCAGCAGTTTATACAGGGGGGCTGAAGCTTTCTTT; CDR3 protein: CASSLYRGAEAFF
clone size: many; J gene: TRBJ1-5; V gene: TRBV27; D gene: NA; CDR3 DNA: TGTGCCAGCAGTTTATCGGGGACGGGAGATCAGCCCCAGCATTTT; CDR3 protein: CASSLSGTGDQPQHF
clone size: few; J gene: TRBJ2-5; V gene: TRBV7-9; D gene: NA; CDR3 DNA: TGTGCCAGCAGCCGTGAGACAGGGACTAGGGAGACCCAGTACTTC; CDR3 protein: CASSRETGTRETQYF
clone size: medium-sized; J gene: TRBJ2-1; V gene: TRBV6-1; D gene: NA; CDR3 DNA: TGTGCCGGTAGTCTGGGCGGAGGATCCTACAATGAGCAGTTCTTC; CDR3 protein: CAGSLGGGSYNEQFF
clone size: many; J gene: TRBJ1-4; V gene: TRBV14; D gene: NA; CDR3 DNA: TGTGCCAGCAGCCAACGAGGTGGAGGGCCAACTAATGAAAAACTGTTTTTT; CDR3 protein: CASSQRGGGPTNEKLFF
clone size: many; J gene: TRBJ2-7; V gene: TRBV7-2; D gene: NA; CDR3 DNA: TGTGCCAGCAGATTGGGCCCTTCTCTCAACGAGCAGTACTTC; CDR3 protein: CASRLGPSLNEQYF
clone size: many; J gene: TRBJ2-1; V gene: TRBV6-2/TRBV6-3; D gene: TRBD2; CDR3 DNA: TGTGCCAGCAGTTCGAAAGGGCTAGCGGGAGGGCCTGTCTACAATGAGCAGTTCTTC; CDR3 protein: CASSSKGLAGGPVYNEQFF
clone size: many; J gene: TRBJ1-6; V gene: TRBV6-5; D gene: NA; CDR3 DNA: TGTGCCAGCAGTGGGACCGGGTCCTATAATTCACCCCTCCACTTT; CDR3 protein: CASSGTGSYNSPLHF
clone size: many; J gene: TRBJ2-5; V gene: TRBV15; D gene: NA; CDR3 DNA: TGTGCCACCAGCAAAACAGCTGCTCAGACCCAGTACTTC; CDR3 protein: CATSKTAAQTQYF
clone size: NA; J gene: TRBJ1-1; V gene: TRBV28; D gene: TRBD1; CDR3 DNA: TGTGCCAGCAGGCGGGCAGGGGGCGGAAACACTGAAGCTTTCTTT; CDR3 protein: CASRRAGGGNTEAFF
clone size: few; J gene: TRBJ1-4; V gene: TRBV28; D gene: TRBD1; CDR3 DNA: TGTGCCAGCACCCAGACAGGGGGGAATGAAAAACTGTTTTTT; CDR3 protein: CASTQTGGNEKLFF
clone size: many; J gene: TRBJ2-7; V gene: TRBV28; D gene: NA; CDR3 DNA: TGTGCCAGCAGTTCCTTTGCGGAGACCTACGAGCAGTACTTC; CDR3 protein: CASSSFAETYEQYF
clone size: NA; J gene: TRBJ2-1; V gene: TRBV20-1; D gene: TRBD1; CDR3 DNA: TGCAGTCCCGGGACAGGAATTTACAATGAGCAGTTCTTC; CDR3 protein: CSPGTGIYNEQFF
clone size: many; J gene: TRBJ2-7; V gene: TRBV7-2; D gene: TRBD1; CDR3 DNA: TGTGCCAGCAGCGCCCAGGGGGCGAGTTCCGAGCAGTACTTC; CDR3 protein: CASSAQGASSEQYF
clone size: many; J gene: TRBJ2-7; V gene: TRBV28; D gene: NA; CDR3 DNA: TGTGCCAGCACTCCATTGGGGTTAAGCTCCTACGAGCAGTACTTC; CDR3 protein: CASTPLGLSSYEQYF
clone size: many; J gene: TRBJ2-2; V gene: TRBV27; D gene: TRBD1; CDR3 DNA: TGTGCCAGCACCACTAGGGACAGGGGGAACGGGGAGCTGTTTTTT; CDR3 protein: CASTTRDRGNGELFF
clone size: NA; J gene: TRBJ1-5; V gene: TRBV19; D gene: NA; CDR3 DNA: TGTGCCAGTAGATCGGAGAATCAGCCCCAGCATTTT; CDR3 protein: CASRSENQPQHF
clone size: NA; J gene: TRBJ2-3; V gene: TRBV5-4; D gene: NA; CDR3 DNA: TGTGCCAGCAGCTTACTCCTGACGGCGGGAATACCTAGCACAGATACGCAGTATTTT; CDR3 protein: CASSLLLTAGIPSTDTQYF
clone size: NA; J gene: TRBJ2-5; V gene: TRBV20-1; D gene: TRBD2; CDR3 DNA: TGCAGTGCTAGAGGGCTAGCGGGGGAGGAAGAGACCCAGTACTTC; CDR3 protein: CSARGLAGEEETQYF
clone size: many; J gene: TRBJ2-3; V gene: TRBV24-1; D gene: TRBD2; CDR3 DNA: TGTGCCACCAGATCCGGACTAGCGGGGGGCATCACAGATACGCAGTATTTT; CDR3 protein: CATRSGLAGGITDTQYF
clone size: many; J gene: TRBJ2-3; V gene: TRBV24-1; D gene: NA; CDR3 DNA: TGTGCCACCAGTGATGCCCGGGTCAGCGGCAGAGATACGCAGTATTTT; CDR3 protein: CATSDARVSGRDTQYF